The next 10 T cell receptor beta chains were all read from a single sample in a study of blood T cell repertoires in COVID-19. Sequencing used immunoSEQ multiplex PCR; TCRdb keeps in-frame clones, though not all of them. The table records about 280,000 clones, about nine tenths of them present only once. The sequenced sample was peripheral blood. All receptors come from a woman in her 30s with COVID-19, enrolled during active disease.

This chain uses TRBV13 with TRBJ2-1; 11 bases align to TRBD2. The CDR3 sequence is 17 residues long. Germline assignment: CDR1 PRHDT and CDR2 FYEKMQ (reference sequence). The J segment lost 8 bases and the V segment lost 5 bases, leaving 14 bases of the junction unmatched. The CDR3 DNA follows: TGTGCCAGCAGCGTAACTCATAGCGGGAGGGTTGTAGATGAGCAGTTCTTC. As protein: CASSVTHSGRVVDEQFF.

This clone was seen only once. The V gene is TRBV29-1, the J gene TRBJ2-2, with D perhaps matching TRBD1 (6 bases). Germline V CDR1 and CDR2: SQVTM, ANQGSEA. The ends were cut back, 2 bases at V and 5 bases at J, with 12 bases in the middle. The CDR3 length is 14 residues. This CDR3 reads CSVESRGITGELFF. Here the CDR3 DNA reads TGCAGCGTTGAATCCAGGGGTATAACCGGGGAGCTGTTTTTT.

J is TRBJ2-1 and V is TRBV7-8, with TRBD2 as a possible D gene (5 bases). CDR1 is SGHVS, CDR2 FQNEAQ, per germline. The CDR3 spans 13 residues. The ends were cut back, 1 base at V and 9 bases at J, with 10 bases in the middle. The CDR3 sequence is CASSLGNAGEQFF. CDR3 nucleotide sequence: TGTGCCAGCAGCTTAGGGAACGCGGGTGAGCAGTTCTTC.

The V and J genes are TRBV24-1 and TRBJ2-1; no definite D call. Germline CDR1 is KGHDR and CDR2 is SFDVKD. CDR3 length equals 15 residues. V lost 3 bases to trimming and J lost 2 bases, with 10 bases between them. The CDR3 protein is CATSDIGYTYNEQFF. The CDR3 DNA reads as TGTGCCACCAGTGATATCGGGTATACCTACAATGAGCAGTTCTTC.

This chain uses TRBV2 with TRBJ1-1; D perhaps matches TRBD1 (5 bases). This CDR3 has 12 amino acids. Germline assignment: CDR1 SNHLY and CDR2 FYNNEI. The V gene lost 8 bases and the J gene lost 1 base, with 8 bases spanning the gap. The chain's CDR3 is CASVGANTEAFF. CDR3 in DNA: TGTGCCAGCGTTGGGGCGAACACTGAAGCTTTCTTT.

The CDR3 coding sequence is TGTGCCAGCAGTTACTCGACAGGGGGCGCCGTGGGTGGCTACACCTTC. Protein sequence: CASSYSTGGAVGGYTF. The V gene is TRBV6-5, the J gene TRBJ1-2; 10 bases fit TRBD1. Germline V gives CDR1 MNHEY, CDR2 SVGAGI. The trim removed 0 bases at V and 7 bases at J, leaving 8 bases unmatched. This CDR3 is built from 16 residues.

The gene calls are TRBV20-1 and TRBJ1-2; no reliable D call. V was pared by 5 bases and J by 4 bases, with 8 bases between. Germline V gene lookup returns CDR1 DFQATT and CDR2 SNEGSKA (reference sequence). The CDR3 extends over 11 amino acids. The DNA of the CDR3 is TGCAGTGCTGCGGGCCCCTATGGCTACACCTTC. Translating it yields CSAAGPYGYTF.

The chain has TRBV5-1 and TRBJ2-3; 9 bases are a match to TRBD2. The CDR3 has 15 residues. CDR1 is SGHRS and CDR2 is YFSETQ in the germline V gene. The trim removed 3 bases at V and 3 bases at J, leaving 5 bases unmatched. CDR3 residues: CASSSSGIGTDTQYF. In DNA form, the CDR3 reads TGCGCCAGCAGCTCTAGCGGGATAGGGACAGATACGCAGTATTTT.

This sequence joins TRBV28 and TRBJ2-5, with D possibly TRBD1 on 5 matching bases. Germline values: CDR1 MDHEN, CDR2 SYDVKM. The CDR3 contains 15 residues. Trimming pared 2 bases from V and 0 bases from J, leaving 10 bases between. CDR3 coding DNA: TGTGCCAGCAGTTTAAGCTCAGGGTACCAAGAGACCCAGTACTTC. This encodes CASSLSSGYQETQYF.

V is TRBV7-2 and J is TRBJ2-7, with TRBD1 matching over 7 bases. The CDR3 is 14 residues long. Germline-derived CDR1 and CDR2 are SGHTA and FQGNSA. V was pared by 1 base and J by 2 bases, with 2 bases of the junction left unmatched. The chain's CDR3 is CASSLDRGPYEQYF. The CDR3 DNA is TGTGCCAGCAGCTTAGACAGGGGCCCCTACGAGCAGTACTTC.